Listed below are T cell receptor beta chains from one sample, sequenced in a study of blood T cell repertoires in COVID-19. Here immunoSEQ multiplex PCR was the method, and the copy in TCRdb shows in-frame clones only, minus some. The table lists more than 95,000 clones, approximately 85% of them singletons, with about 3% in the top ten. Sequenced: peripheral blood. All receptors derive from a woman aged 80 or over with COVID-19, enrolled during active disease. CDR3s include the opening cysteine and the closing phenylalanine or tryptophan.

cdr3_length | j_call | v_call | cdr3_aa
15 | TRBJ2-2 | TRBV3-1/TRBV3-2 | CASSPGLAGAGELFF
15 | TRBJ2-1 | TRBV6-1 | CASSEWASSYNEQFF
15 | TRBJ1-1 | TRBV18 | CASSGAGTKNTEAFF
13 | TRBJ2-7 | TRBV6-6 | CASSRGTNYEQYF
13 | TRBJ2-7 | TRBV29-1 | CSAGERSGSEQYF
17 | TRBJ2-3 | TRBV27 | CASSLSGLGGVTDTQYF
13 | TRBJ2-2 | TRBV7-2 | CASTIRSTGELFF
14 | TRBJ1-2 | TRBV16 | CASSQGPGNYGYTF
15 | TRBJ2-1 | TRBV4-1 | CASSLGTTSYNEQFF
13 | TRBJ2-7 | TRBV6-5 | CASIGQGGGEQYF
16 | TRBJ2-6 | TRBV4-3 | CASRGGPGHGANVLTF
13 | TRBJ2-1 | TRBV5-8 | CASSLLRNGEQFF
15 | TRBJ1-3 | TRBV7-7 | CASSLGQGAGNTIYF
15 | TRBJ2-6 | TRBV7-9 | CASRSRISGANVLTF
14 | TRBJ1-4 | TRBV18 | CASSPRGANEKLFF
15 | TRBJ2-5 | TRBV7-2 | CASSVSGRAEETQYF
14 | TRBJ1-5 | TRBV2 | CASRVGGSNQPQHF
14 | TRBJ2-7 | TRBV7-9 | CASSVGPAYDEQYF
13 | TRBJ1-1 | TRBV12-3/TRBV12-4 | CASRPGQGFEAFF
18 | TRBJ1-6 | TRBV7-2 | CASSLALTRSSYNSPLHF
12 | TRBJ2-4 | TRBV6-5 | CASGRGVDIQYF
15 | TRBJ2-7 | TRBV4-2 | CASSQERGGSYEQYF
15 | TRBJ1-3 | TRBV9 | CASSVGIGGGNTIYF
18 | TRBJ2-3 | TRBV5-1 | CASSSDGRLAGSTDTQYF
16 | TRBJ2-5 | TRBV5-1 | CASSSTIHRDQETQYF
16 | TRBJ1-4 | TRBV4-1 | CASSQGEGSLNEKLFF
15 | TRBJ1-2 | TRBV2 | CASSELGASNYGYTF
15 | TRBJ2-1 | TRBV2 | CASSVMVAYTAEQFF
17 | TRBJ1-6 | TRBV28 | CASRSPSAGDSNSPLHF
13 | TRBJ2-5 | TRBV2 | CASIKARGETQYF
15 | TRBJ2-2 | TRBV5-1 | CASSLDRENTGELFF
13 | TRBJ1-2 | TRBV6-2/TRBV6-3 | CASSYTANYGYTF
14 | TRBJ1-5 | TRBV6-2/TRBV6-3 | CASSETGVDQPQHF
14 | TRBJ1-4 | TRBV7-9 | CASSSRDFNEKLFF
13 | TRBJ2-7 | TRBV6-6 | CASTFAGEYEQYF
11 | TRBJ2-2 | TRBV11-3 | CASSFGGELFF
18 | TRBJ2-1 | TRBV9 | CASSVGISREPFSNEQFF
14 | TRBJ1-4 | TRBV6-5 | CASNTGETNEKLFF
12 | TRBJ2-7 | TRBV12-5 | CASGSLYYEQYF
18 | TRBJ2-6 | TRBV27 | CASSFSGTGFSGANVLTF
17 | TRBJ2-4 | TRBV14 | CASSQDPDRRDRNIQYF
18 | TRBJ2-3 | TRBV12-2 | CASRLLFPTSGPTDTQYF
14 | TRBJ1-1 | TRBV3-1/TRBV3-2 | CASSQPGMNTEAFF
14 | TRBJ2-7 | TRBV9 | CASSVGLGSYEQYF
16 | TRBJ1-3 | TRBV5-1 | CASSKGRDRSGNTIYF
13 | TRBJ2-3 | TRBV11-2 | CASSVYRIDTQYF
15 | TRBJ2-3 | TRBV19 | CASSISASGADTQYF